Listed here are 23 T cell receptor beta chains from one sample, sequenced in a study of T-cell reconstitution after alpha-beta-depleted transplantation in children (TCRdb year 2016). The treatment or condition label corresponds to: allogeneic hematopoietic cell transplantation with graft depleted of TCRalphabeta T cells and CD19 B cells. The protocol used for the library was PCR. The listed sequencing device is Illumina HiSeq 2500. To normalize quantification of the TCRbeta repertoire, the TCR libraries were built with molecular barcoding that relied on unique molecular identifiers. The public reads were reanalyzed by TCRdb: fastp trimming at Q25, MiXCR alignment, in-frame beta chains only. Every distinct CDR3 protein forms one entry, paired with its most common genes and DNA. This sample comprises about 580,000 distinct CDR3 sequences, roughly 27% of them detected only once. The ten biggest clones cover under 45% of the sample.

The specimen was PBMCs, collected before TCRalphabeta/CD19-depleted stem cell transplant. Receptors were obtained from a boy under two years old with Wiskott-Aldrich syndrome, due to receive a stem cell transplant.

In this sample, this clonotype turned up a few times. The chain has TRBV10-3 and TRBJ2-1, with 7 bases identical to TRBD2. Germline CDR1 reads ENHRY; CDR2 reads SYGVKD. The CDR3 runs 17 residues. The J segment lost 2 bases and the V segment lost 0 bases, leaving 7 bases of the junction unmatched. CDR3 bases: TGTGCCATCAGTGAGTCCCCCCAGGGACTAACCTACAATGAGCAGTTCTTC. Amino acid sequence: CAISESPQGLTYNEQFF.

The chain is built from TRBV16 and TRBJ2-7; D uncertain. The CDR3 is 15 residues long. Germline CDR1 is KGHSY and CDR2 is FQNENV. The V gene lost 0 bases and the J gene lost 0 bases, with 9 bases spanning the gap. CDR3 loop: CASSQSVTTSYEQYF. The CDR3 DNA is TGTGCCAGCAGCCAATCGGTCACTACCTCCTACGAGCAGTACTTC.

The rearrangement uses TRBV9 and TRBJ2-1; D is tentatively TRBD1 or TRBD2 (6 bases each). Germline CDR1 reads SGDLS; CDR2 reads YYNGEE. This CDR3 contains 13 residues. The V and J ends lost 4 bases and 9 bases respectively, with 14 bases between them. In DNA, the CDR3 is TGTGCCAGCAGCCTAGGGGGGAAACTTGAGCAGTTCTTC. Translating it yields CASSLGGKLEQFF.

The chain has TRBV5-1 and TRBJ2-4; D call uncertain. V was shortened by 0 bases and J by 2 bases, with 6 bases between the two germline ends. This CDR3 has 14 amino acids. Germline assignment: CDR1 SGHRS and CDR2 YFSETQ. The CDR3 sequence: CASSLGHTKNIQYF. CDR3 DNA: TGCGCCAGCAGCTTGGGACACACCAAAAACATTCAGTACTTC.

The rearrangement links TRBV5-1 to TRBJ1-2; D possibly corresponds to TRBD1 (6 bases). CDR3 length: 16 residues. CDR1 is SGHRS, CDR2 YFSETQ, per germline. Between the trimmed V and J ends, which lost 6 bases and 2 bases, there was a span of 20 bases. The CDR3 DNA sequence: TGCGCCAGCACGAGGGGGGCAGGGTACGAAAACTATGGCTACACCTTC. Its protein product is CASTRGAGYENYGYTF.

The chain has TRBV9 and TRBJ1-1; 7 bases map to TRBD1. Germline V gives CDR1 SGDLS, CDR2 YYNGEE. The CDR3 consists of 14 residues. J was trimmed by 4 bases and V by 0 bases; bases with no gene match: 3. The CDR3 region is CASSVGQGVTEAFF. The CDR3 DNA reads TGTGCCAGCAGCGTAGGGCAGGGGGTCACTGAAGCTTTCTTT.

The chain carries TRBV12-3 or TRBV12-4 and TRBJ2-4; 10 bases align to TRBD1. The length of the CDR3 is 16 residues. The ends lost 3 bases at V and 6 bases at J; junction bases unmatched: 8. The CDR3 DNA reads as TGTGCCAGCAGTTTTCGGACAGGGGGATCTGGAAACATTCAGTACTTC. This gives the protein CASSFRTGGSGNIQYF.

This clonotype was seen ten or more times. The chain recombines TRBV27 with TRBJ1-2; no clear D. V lost 8 bases to trimming and J lost 0 bases, with 4 bases between them. Germline CDR1 MNHEY, CDR2 SMNVEV (reference sequence). The CDR3 contains 11 residues. The CDR3 coding sequence is TGTGCCAGCCGGTCTAACTATGGCTACACCTTC. Amino acid sequence: CASRSNYGYTF.

This clonotype was counted a few times. The chain couples TRBV20-1 to TRBJ2-7, with D perhaps being TRBD1 or TRBD2 (5 bases each). Germline V CDR1 and CDR2: DFQATT, SNEGSKA (reference sequence). The CDR3 covers 14 residues. The V end lost 3 bases, the J end lost 3 bases, and 15 bases lay between the germline ends. The CDR3 loop reads CSASGTPRNYEQYF. The CDR3 nucleotides are TGCAGTGCTAGTGGGACGCCCAGGAACTACGAGCAGTACTTC.

The J gene is TRBJ2-7, the V gene TRBV10-3, with TRBD2 matching 7 bases. Germline values: CDR1 ENHRY, CDR2 SYGVKD. CDR3 length: 13 residues. Trimming took 10 bases from V and 2 from J; bases not matched to a gene: 8. The CDR3 region is CATEAGFPYEQYF. The CDR3 DNA follows: TGTGCCACCGAAGCGGGGTTTCCCTACGAGCAGTACTTC.

The gene calls are TRBV5-1 and TRBJ2-5; no clear D gene. This CDR3 is built from 15 residues. CDR1 SGHRS and CDR2 YFSETQ come from the germline V gene. The V end was cut by 0 bases, the J end by 3 bases, with 12 bases between. The CDR3 sequence is CASSLALIGEETQYF. CDR3 in DNA: TGCGCCAGCAGCTTGGCCTTAATTGGGGAAGAGACCCAGTACTTC.

The chain carries TRBV10-3 and TRBJ2-3; 11 nucleotides align to TRBD2. The germline gives CDR1 ENHRY, CDR2 SYGVKD. The CDR3 runs to 17 residues. V trimming: 6 bases; J trimming: 0 bases; junction bases outside the gene matches: 8. Here the CDR3 reads CAISRGLADPSTDTQYF. CDR3 nucleotide sequence: TGTGCCATCAGCAGGGGACTAGCGGACCCTAGCACAGATACGCAGTATTTT.

The V gene is TRBV24-1, the J gene TRBJ2-3; 7 bases are a match to TRBD1. CDR1 and CDR2 from the germline V gene are KGHDR and SFDVKD. This CDR3 is built from 19 residues. V was pared by 2 bases and J by 0 bases, with 13 bases of the junction left unmatched. Here the CDR3 reads CATSDSTDRARPSTDTQYF. DNA of the CDR3: TGTGCCACCAGTGATTCAACCGACAGGGCCCGACCTAGCACAGATACGCAGTATTTT.

The V and J genes are TRBV5-5 and TRBJ2-7; 9 bases match TRBD1. The germline V gene has CDR1 SGHKS and CDR2 YYEKEE (reference sequence). CDR3 length: 15 residues. J gave up 2 bases and V 4 bases, and 7 bases lay outside the gene matches. The CDR3 nucleotides are TGTGCCAGCAGCATTACCGGGACAGGGACCTACGAGCAGTACTTC. It translates to CASSITGTGTYEQYF.

The sample holds a few counts of this clonotype. The chain recombines TRBV5-1 with TRBJ2-3, with 11 bases identical to TRBD2. Unmatched junction bases numbered 9, after V lost 1 base and J lost 2 bases. This CDR3 region has 18 residues. Germline V CDR1 and CDR2: SGHRS, YFSETQ. CDR3 sequence (DNA): TGCGCCAGCAGCTTGTTGAATCTAGCGGGAGGAACCACAGATACGCAGTATTTT. It specifies CASSLLNLAGGTTDTQYF.

This clonotype has just a few counts. The V call is TRBV5-1, the J call TRBJ2-7, with D possibly being TRBD1 or TRBD2 (7 bases each). Germline V gene data show CDR1 as SGHRS and CDR2 as YFSETQ. The CDR3 is 17 amino acids. Trimming took 4 bases from V and 1 from J, leaving 21 bases between them. This CDR3 reads CASSRGDSTLKSYEQYF. The DNA for the CDR3 is TGCGCCAGCAGCCGGGGGGACAGTACCCTAAAGTCCTACGAGCAGTACTTC.

This clonotype was observed a few times. The rearrangement uses TRBV12-3 or TRBV12-4 and TRBJ2-5; 8 bases map to TRBD2. CDR3 length equals 15 residues. Trimming took 6 bases from V and 0 from J; bases not matched to a gene: 6. The CDR3 DNA reads TGTGCCAGCAGGTCAGCGGGGGTCTACCAAGAGACCCAGTACTTC. This translates into CASRSAGVYQETQYF.

This chain links TRBV5-4 with TRBJ1-1; possibly TRBD1 for D (5 bases). Germline lookup yields CDR1 SGHNT and CDR2 YYREEE (reference sequence). V was trimmed by 5 bases and J by 12 bases, leaving 20 bases between them. The CDR3 is 13 amino acids. The CDR3 bases are TGTGCCAGCAGGAGCTCCGGGGCGATGAGTTCTTTCTTT. It yields the protein CASRSSGAMSSFF.

The rearrangement links TRBV7-2 to TRBJ2-7; TRBD2 aligns across 10 bases. The V and J ends lost 3 bases and 1 base, in that order; junction bases with no gene match: 6. The CDR3 runs to 16 residues. Germline V gene sequence: CDR1 SGHTA, CDR2 FQGNSA. The DNA for the CDR3 is TGTGCCAGCAGCTTGGGGCCACTAGCGGGATCCTACGAGCAGTACTTC. Translating gives CASSLGPLAGSYEQYF.

This CDR3 reads CASSFYLRSGTSAYEQYF. In nucleotides, the CDR3 is TGTGCCAGCAGCTTTTATCTTCGCTCCGGGACTAGCGCTTACGAGCAGTACTTC. The chain couples TRBV11-2 to TRBJ2-7; TRBD2 aligns across 10 bases. Per germline, CDR1 SGHAT and CDR2 FQNNGV. V dropped 3 bases and J dropped 4; count of bases not matched to a gene: 15. The length of the CDR3 is 18 residues.

The CDR3 sequence is CASSVAPQFYEQYF. DNA for the CDR3: TGCGCCAGCAGCGTTGCCCCGCAATTTTACGAGCAGTACTTC. The chain links TRBV5-1 to TRBJ2-7; D ambiguous. V was pared by 4 bases and J by 4 bases, with 15 bases between. The CDR3 extends over 14 amino acids. Germline V CDR1 and CDR2: SGHRS, YFSETQ.

The chain is built from TRBV4-1 and TRBJ1-4; possibly TRBD1 for D (5 bases). The CDR3 is made up of 16 amino acids. CDR1 and CDR2 (germline): MGHRA, YSYEKL. Deletions cut 0 bases from V and 11 bases from J, with 19 bases between. CDR3 DNA: TGCGCCAGCAGCCAAGAGTTCGGCAGGGTAATGCAGAAACTGTTTTTT. Protein: CASSQEFGRVMQKLFF.

This clonotype was found a few times. The chain carries TRBV6-1 and TRBJ2-1, with 10 nucleotides matching TRBD2. From germline, CDR1 is MNHNS and CDR2 SASEGT. Unmatched junction bases numbered 9, after V lost 8 bases and J lost 5 bases. This CDR3 comprises 15 residues. The CDR3 region is CASSNSGGSHNEQFF. The CDR3 DNA follows: TGTGCCAGCTCCAATAGCGGGGGGAGCCACAATGAGCAGTTCTTC.